The clone carrying this TCR beta chain was observed a handful of times. Its antigen remains unknown. The record originates from a study of identical twins. Study-wide results and caveats: Conclusions relied on cross-sectional statistical analysis, not following the same donors. Models underestimated how often monozygotic twins shared out-of-frame TCR alpha.

No donor was unhealthy or non-Caucasian. Germline CDR1 and CDR2: DFQATT and SNEGSKA (reference sequence). The CDR3 runs to 13 residues. V lost 5 bases and J lost 6; bases outside the gene matches: 9. TCRdb processed the 5' RACE reads anew with MiXCR; each CDR3 protein has one entry. The data contain about 900,000 distinct CDR3 sequences, 9% to 15% of them seen just once; the ten biggest clones take up around 1.5%. Another study also made use of these data, one on yellow fever vaccine responses in identical twins.

This sequence joins TRBV20-1 and TRBJ1-1; 7 bases line up with TRBD1. The receptor was isolated from a woman aged 18-29 years in good health. The sample consisted of PBMCs. Here the CDR3 reads CSAGRQGRPEAFF. CDR3 coding DNA: TGCAGTGCTGGAAGACAGGGTAGGCCTGAAGCTTTCTTT.